This T cell receptor (beta chain) came from a study of cytomegalovirus exposure and HLA in healthy donors. Findings of the study overall: In a later analysis, fewer than 20,000 TCR beta sequences were associated with HLA alleles at 0.05 false discovery rate.

Comments on this clone: Its matching antigen is unknown.

With 60 Vbeta and 13 Jbeta primers, the PCR was carried out. The table came from immunoSEQ multiplex PCR; TCRdb's copy has only in-frame clones and leaves some out. This table has approximately 140,000 clones, about four fifths appearing once. With 1 base removed from V and 5 bases from J, the gap between germline ends came to 13 bases. Germline values: CDR1 MNHNS, CDR2 SASEGT. The CDR3 sequence is 15 residues long. The clonotype comes from a female donor in good health and CMV-seronegative. Sequencing was done on a sample of PBMCs. This chain uses TRBV6-1 with TRBJ2-3, with D maybe TRBD1 (6 bases). The CDR3 coding sequence is TGTGCCAGCAGTGAAGTGTCCAGGGGACAAGATACGCAGTATTTT. This codes for CASSEVSRGQDTQYF.